These T cell receptor beta chains were read from a single sample in a study of blood T cell repertoires in COVID-19. Data came from immunoSEQ multiplex PCR; TCRdb stores just in-frame clones and leaves some out. Of about 440,000 clones listed, 75% to 90% are singletons. Material: peripheral blood. Every receptor here comes from a woman in her 30s with acute or convalescent COVID-19. Each CDR3 is given with its conserved first and last residue. The D gene is left open where the match is weak. Some rows mark clone size as missing; the rest say once, few, many or name a class of expanded clone.

j_call | clone_size | v_call | d_call | cdr3_aa | cdr3_nt
TRBJ2-1 | - | TRBV3-1/TRBV3-2 | TRBD2 | CASSRPGLAGGSTEQFF | TGTGCCAGCAGCCGACCTGGTTTAGCGGGGGGTTCTACTGAGCAGTTCTTC
TRBJ1-5 | - | TRBV27 | - | CASSLSIYGPQHF | TGTGCCAGCAGTTTGAGCATCTACGGGCCCCAGCATTTT
TRBJ1-4 | - | TRBV5-1 | - | CASSLLTKNEKLFF | TGCGCCAGCAGCTTGTTGACAAAAAATGAAAAACTGTTTTTT
TRBJ1-2 | many | TRBV2 | TRBD1 | CASSEDRSNYGYTF | TGTGCCAGCAGTGAGGACAGGAGTAACTATGGCTACACCTTC
TRBJ2-5 | once | TRBV7-9 | - | CASSARPDRRETQYF | TGTGCCAGCAGCGCCCGACCGGACAGACGAGAGACCCAGTACTTC
TRBJ2-5 | - | TRBV6-5 | - | CASSSPQETQYF | TGTGCCAGCAGTTCACCCCAGGAGACCCAGTACTTC
TRBJ1-5 | - | TRBV12-3/TRBV12-4 | - | CASSFQINQPQHF | TGTGCCAGCAGTTTCCAGATAAATCAGCCCCAGCATTTT
TRBJ2-6 | - | TRBV10-3 | - | CAILDWANVLTF | TGTGCCATCCTCGACTGGGCCAACGTCCTGACTTTC
TRBJ1-5 | - | TRBV24-1 | TRBD1 | CATSAGGAGAGPQHF | TGTGCCACCAGTGCAGGGGGAGCGGGCGCTGGGCCCCAGCATTTT
TRBJ1-5 | - | TRBV5-1 | - | CASSLTGNQPQHF | TGCGCCAGCAGCTTGACAGGGAATCAGCCCCAGCATTTT
TRBJ1-2 | - | TRBV9 | - | CASSVADSNYGYTF | TGTGCCAGCAGCGTAGCCGACAGTAACTATGGCTACACCTTC
TRBJ2-3 | - | TRBV7-3 | TRBD2 | CASSSSRGGQGDTQYF | TGTGCCAGCAGCTCCTCGCGCGGGGGGCAGGGAGATACGCAGTATTTT
TRBJ2-5 | - | TRBV19 | - | CASSKGPTRGETQYF | TGTGCCAGTAGTAAGGGCCCGACTAGGGGAGAGACCCAGTACTTC
TRBJ1-3 | - | TRBV18 | - | CASTELRDGNTIYF | TGTGCCAGCACGGAGCTCCGGGATGGAAACACCATATATTTT
TRBJ2-3 | - | TRBV19 | TRBD2 | CASSRRTSGGPTDTQYF | TGTGCCAGTAGTCGTCGGACTAGCGGGGGACCCACAGATACGCAGTATTTT
TRBJ2-1 | - | TRBV7-3 | TRBD1 | CASSLRGTGAMNEQFF | TGTGCCAGCAGCTTAAGAGGGACAGGGGCGATGAATGAGCAGTTCTTC
TRBJ2-7 | - | TRBV10-3 | TRBD2 | CATNSGGSSYEQYF | TGTGCCACCAATAGCGGGGGGTCGTCCTACGAGCAGTACTTC
TRBJ2-5 | once | TRBV25-1 | - | CASSLVGRGETQYF | TGTGCCAGCAGTCTAGTGGGCAGGGGAGAGACCCAGTACTTC
TRBJ2-5 | - | TRBV7-2 | - | CASSNQPIPIQETQYF | TGTGCCAGCAGCAACCAACCCATTCCTATCCAAGAGACCCAGTACTTC
TRBJ2-1 | - | TRBV5-1 | - | CASSLTGSSYNEQFF | TGCGCCAGCAGTCTCACAGGGAGCTCCTACAATGAGCAGTTCTTC
TRBJ2-5 | - | TRBV3-1/TRBV3-2 | TRBD2 | CASSFLSGQETQYF | TGTGCCAGCAGCTTCCTTAGCGGGCAAGAGACCCAGTACTTC
TRBJ2-7 | - | TRBV30 | - | CAWSSGVDISYEQYF | TGTGCCTGGAGCTCAGGGGTGGATATCTCCTACGAGCAGTACTTC
TRBJ1-1 | - | TRBV5-1 | - | CASSLDFGNTEAFF | TGCGCCAGCAGCTTGGATTTCGGGAACACTGAAGCTTTCTTT
TRBJ2-5 | - | TRBV28 | - | CASSLIIETQYF | TGTGCCAGCAGTTTAATTATTGAGACCCAGTACTTC
TRBJ2-7 | - | TRBV3-1/TRBV3-2 | TRBD2 | CASSHSSGGGFYEQYF | TGTGCCAGCAGCCATTCTAGCGGGGGGGGATTCTACGAGCAGTACTTC
TRBJ1-5 | once | TRBV25-1 | - | CASSATGSPGNQPQHF | TGTGCCAGCAGTGCCACAGGGTCCCCCGGCAATCAGCCCCAGCATTTT
TRBJ2-4 | - | TRBV11-2 | - | CASSPDRLAKNIQYF | TGTGCCAGCAGCCCGGACAGACTAGCCAAAAACATTCAGTACTTC
TRBJ2-7 | - | TRBV11-2 | - | CASSPIREVYEQYF | TGTGCCAGCAGCCCAATTCGTGAGGTTTACGAGCAGTACTTC
TRBJ1-6 | - | TRBV6-1 | - | CASSEFGLHNSPLHF | TGTGCCAGCAGTGAATTTGGGCTCCATAATTCACCCCTCCACTTT
TRBJ2-3 | once | TRBV3-1/TRBV3-2 | - | CASSRREGADTQYF | TGTGCCAGCAGCCGGAGGGAAGGGGCGGATACGCAGTATTTT
TRBJ2-1 | - | TRBV7-7 | - | CASSLALGDEQFF | TGTGCCAGCAGCTTAGCGCTAGGCGATGAGCAGTTCTTC
TRBJ1-4 | - | TRBV7-9 | - | CASSLGGANREKLFF | TGTGCCAGCAGCTTAGGCGGGGCCAACCGTGAAAAACTGTTTTTT
TRBJ1-5 | once | TRBV27 | - | CASAPLLGQGNQPQHF | TGTGCCAGCGCTCCCCTCTTGGGGCAGGGTAATCAGCCCCAGCATTTT
TRBJ1-5 | - | TRBV7-6 | - | CASSITEGFNQPQHF | TGTGCCAGCAGCATAACGGAGGGATTCAATCAGCCCCAGCATTTT
TRBJ2-5 | - | TRBV7-3 | TRBD2 | CASSHGLAGAQETQYF | TGTGCCAGCAGCCACGGACTAGCGGGGGCTCAAGAGACCCAGTACTTC
TRBJ2-5 | once | TRBV9 | - | CASKGSGAKYDF | TGTGCCAGCAAGGGGTCAGGAGCGAAATACGACTTC
TRBJ1-2 | - | TRBV18 | - | CASSPSYRDYGYTF | TGTGCCAGCTCACCATCCTACCGGGACTATGGCTACACCTTC
TRBJ2-1 | - | TRBV4-1 | TRBD1 | CASSGRWDSRDEQFF | TGCGCCAGCAGCGGGCGTTGGGACAGCAGGGATGAGCAGTTCTTC
TRBJ1-1 | once | TRBV28 | - | CASSFTENTEAFF | TGTGCCAGCAGTTTTACTGAGAACACTGAAGCTTTCTTT
TRBJ1-2 | many | TRBV29-1 | - | CSGGGWSGRDGYTF | TGCAGCGGTGGGGGTTGGTCAGGGAGGGACGGCTACACCTTC
TRBJ2-3 | - | TRBV3-1/TRBV3-2 | - | CASSQNRLVPDTQYF | TGTGCCAGCAGCCAAAATCGACTAGTTCCAGATACGCAGTATTTT
TRBJ1-6 | - | TRBV9 | - | CASSVGGVSSYNSPLHF | TGTGCCAGCAGCGTAGGCGGGGTGAGCTCCTATAATTCACCCCTCCACTTT
TRBJ2-7 | - | TRBV6-1 | TRBD1 | CASSELGDRDHEQYF | TGTGCCAGCAGTGAATTAGGGGACAGGGATCACGAGCAGTACTTC
TRBJ2-7 | few | TRBV3-1/TRBV3-2 | - | CASSPGTSDYEQYF | TGTGCCAGCAGCCCCGGGACATCCGACTACGAGCAGTACTTC
TRBJ2-5 | - | TRBV2 | TRBD1 | CASSEALDRVGGETQYF | TGTGCCAGCAGTGAAGCCCTGGACAGGGTGGGGGGAGAGACCCAGTACTTC
TRBJ1-1 | - | TRBV6-5 | TRBD1 | CASRGGQLMNTEAFF | TGTGCCAGCAGGGGGGGACAGCTCATGAACACTGAAGCTTTCTTT
TRBJ1-1 | - | TRBV4-1 | - | CASSRGGGSNTEAFF | TGCGCCAGCAGCCGAGGTGGAGGCTCGAACACTGAAGCTTTCTTT
TRBJ2-3 | few | TRBV3-1/TRBV3-2 | - | CASSQVRTDTQYF | TGTGCCAGCAGCCAAGTGAGAACAGATACGCAGTATTTT
TRBJ1-6 | - | TRBV10-3 | - | CAISEGAGQSSPLHF | TGTGCCATCAGTGAGGGGGCTGGACAATCTTCACCCCTCCACTTT
TRBJ2-7 | - | TRBV20-1 | - | CSASRGSRDGYEQYF | TGCAGTGCTAGTCGGGGGTCCCGGGACGGCTACGAGCAGTACTTC
TRBJ2-5 | - | TRBV7-9 | - | CASSFYRETQYF | TGTGCCAGCAGCTTCTACAGGGAGACCCAGTACTTC
TRBJ2-1 | - | TRBV7-3 | TRBD1 | CASSLGQYNEQFF | TGTGCCAGCAGCCTGGGACAGTACAATGAGCAGTTCTTC
TRBJ2-5 | - | TRBV30 | - | CALIHQETQYF | TGTGCTTTAATCCACCAAGAGACCCAGTACTTC